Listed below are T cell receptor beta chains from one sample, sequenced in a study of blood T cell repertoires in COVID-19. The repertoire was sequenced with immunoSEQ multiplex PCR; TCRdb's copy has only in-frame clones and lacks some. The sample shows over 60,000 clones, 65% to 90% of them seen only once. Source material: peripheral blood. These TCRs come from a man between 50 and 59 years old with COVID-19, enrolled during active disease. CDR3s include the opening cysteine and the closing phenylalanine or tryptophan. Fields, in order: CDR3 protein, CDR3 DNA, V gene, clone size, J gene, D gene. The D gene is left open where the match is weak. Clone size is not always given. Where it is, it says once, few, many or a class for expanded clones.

cdr3_aa: CASSLEPQGGNEKLFF
cdr3_nt: TGCGCCAGCAGCTTGGAGCCCCAGGGGGGTAATGAAAAACTGTTTTTT
v_call: TRBV5-1
clone_size: few
j_call: TRBJ1-4
d_call: TRBD1

cdr3_aa: CASSLLLTDSYSGNTIYF
cdr3_nt: TGTGCCAGCAGCTTATTGCTAACCGACAGTTACTCTGGAAACACCATATATTTT
v_call: TRBV7-9
clone_size: .
j_call: TRBJ1-3
d_call: .

cdr3_aa: CASSLGGQGYTEQYF
cdr3_nt: TGCGCCAGCAGCTTAGGGGGACAGGGTTATACCGAGCAGTACTTC
v_call: TRBV5-1
clone_size: few
j_call: TRBJ2-7
d_call: TRBD1

cdr3_aa: CASSLGAENTEAFF
cdr3_nt: TGTGCCAGCAGCTTAGGAGCTGAGAACACTGAAGCTTTCTTT
v_call: TRBV7-8
clone_size: few
j_call: TRBJ1-1
d_call: .

cdr3_aa: CASRTGLSGNTIYF
cdr3_nt: TGTGCCAGCAGGACAGGCCTCTCTGGAAACACCATATATTTT
v_call: TRBV7-9
clone_size: .
j_call: TRBJ1-3
d_call: .

cdr3_aa: CASSLNRMNTEAFF
cdr3_nt: TGTGCCAGCAGCCTCAACAGAATGAACACTGAAGCTTTCTTT
v_call: TRBV2
clone_size: once
j_call: TRBJ1-1
d_call: .

cdr3_aa: CASSRTGGNQPQHF
cdr3_nt: TGTGCCAGCAGCAGAACAGGGGGCAATCAGCCCCAGCATTTT
v_call: TRBV6-5
clone_size: .
j_call: TRBJ1-5
d_call: TRBD1

cdr3_aa: CASSPQGSFSHGYTF
cdr3_nt: TGTGCCAGCAGTCCGCAGGGGAGTTTCTCTCATGGCTACACCTTC
v_call: TRBV6-5
clone_size: .
j_call: TRBJ1-2
d_call: .

cdr3_aa: CASSLAKGASSGRPYEQYF
cdr3_nt: TGTGCCAGCAGCTTAGCGAAAGGAGCCTCTAGCGGGAGGCCCTACGAGCAGTACTTC
v_call: TRBV7-2
clone_size: once
j_call: TRBJ2-7
d_call: TRBD2

cdr3_aa: CASSSKGLTSGSSIGYNEQFF
cdr3_nt: TGTGCCAGCAGTTCTAAAGGTCTGACTAGCGGGAGTTCAATCGGCTACAATGAGCAGTTCTTC
v_call: TRBV28
clone_size: .
j_call: TRBJ2-1
d_call: TRBD2

cdr3_aa: CASSSRRGGRAYNEQFF
cdr3_nt: TGTGCCAGCAGCTCTCGCAGGGGCGGGAGGGCCTACAATGAGCAGTTCTTC
v_call: TRBV5-6
clone_size: .
j_call: TRBJ2-1
d_call: TRBD2

cdr3_aa: CASSPLTRPNEQFF
cdr3_nt: TGTGCCAGCAGCCCCTTAACTAGGCCGAATGAGCAGTTCTTC
v_call: TRBV3-1/TRBV3-2
clone_size: .
j_call: TRBJ2-1
d_call: .

cdr3_aa: CASRLGGRTGELFF
cdr3_nt: TGTGCCAGCAGACTCGGGGGGCGAACCGGGGAGCTGTTTTTT
v_call: TRBV28
clone_size: .
j_call: TRBJ2-2
d_call: .

cdr3_aa: CASSMRGGVTEAFF
cdr3_nt: TGTGCCAGTAGTATGAGGGGCGGGGTGACTGAAGCTTTCTTT
v_call: TRBV19
clone_size: .
j_call: TRBJ1-1
d_call: .

cdr3_aa: CATSDPGTSGRGNEQFF
cdr3_nt: TGTGCCACCAGTGATCCGGGGACTAGCGGGAGAGGTAATGAGCAGTTCTTC
v_call: TRBV24-1
clone_size: once
j_call: TRBJ2-1
d_call: TRBD2

cdr3_aa: CASSGQWRSSPLHF
cdr3_nt: TGTGCCAGCAGCGGACAGTGGCGAAGTTCACCCCTCCACTTT
v_call: TRBV6-5
clone_size: .
j_call: TRBJ1-6
d_call: .

cdr3_aa: CASSQGTSSYGYTF
cdr3_nt: TGCGCCAGCAGCCAGGGGACATCATCCTATGGCTACACCTTC
v_call: TRBV5-1
clone_size: .
j_call: TRBJ1-2
d_call: .

cdr3_aa: CASSIGTTSSTDTQYF
cdr3_nt: TGTGCCAGTAGTATCGGGACTACCTCTAGCACAGATACGCAGTATTTT
v_call: TRBV19
clone_size: .
j_call: TRBJ2-3
d_call: TRBD2

cdr3_aa: CASSYRSGVYQETQYF
cdr3_nt: TGTGCCAGCAGTTACCGTAGCGGGGTGTACCAAGAGACCCAGTACTTC
v_call: TRBV6-5
clone_size: .
j_call: TRBJ2-5
d_call: TRBD2

cdr3_aa: CASSVMAGAWRGTGELFF
cdr3_nt: TGTGCCAGCAGCGTAATGGCGGGAGCCTGGCGAGGCACCGGGGAGCTGTTTTTT
v_call: TRBV9
clone_size: .
j_call: TRBJ2-2
d_call: TRBD2

cdr3_aa: CASSKTGKDTGELFF
cdr3_nt: TGTGCCAGCAGTAAGACAGGGAAAGACACCGGGGAGCTGTTTTTT
v_call: TRBV6-4
clone_size: .
j_call: TRBJ2-2
d_call: TRBD1

cdr3_aa: CASSDLAGEYEQYF
cdr3_nt: TGTGCCAGCAGTGATCTAGCGGGAGAATACGAGCAGTACTTC
v_call: TRBV2
clone_size: .
j_call: TRBJ2-7
d_call: TRBD2

cdr3_aa: CASSEIGQGYEQYF
cdr3_nt: TGTGCCAGCAGTGAAATCGGGCAGGGATACGAGCAGTACTTC
v_call: TRBV2
clone_size: .
j_call: TRBJ2-7
d_call: .

cdr3_aa: CAWDTGGRGQPQHF
cdr3_nt: TGTGCCTGGGATACAGGGGGCAGGGGTCAGCCCCAGCATTTT
v_call: TRBV30
clone_size: .
j_call: TRBJ1-5
d_call: TRBD1

cdr3_aa: CASSFLSSIREQFF
cdr3_nt: TGTGCCAGCAGCTTCCTCTCTAGCATACGTGAGCAGTTCTTC
v_call: TRBV5-6
clone_size: .
j_call: TRBJ2-1
d_call: .

cdr3_aa: CASSQFTGGASPLHF
cdr3_nt: TGCGCCAGCAGCCAATTTACGGGTGGTGCTTCACCCCTCCACTTT
v_call: TRBV4-3
clone_size: few
j_call: TRBJ1-6
d_call: .

cdr3_aa: CASSESRGQGVSEQYF
cdr3_nt: TGCGCCAGCAGTGAGTCGAGGGGACAGGGGGTCTCCGAGCAGTACTTC
v_call: TRBV10-1
clone_size: .
j_call: TRBJ2-7
d_call: TRBD1

cdr3_aa: CASSQDGRPGGLPQPQHF
cdr3_nt: TGTGCCAGCAGCCAAGATGGCCGTCCAGGGGGGCTTCCTCAGCCCCAGCATTTT
v_call: TRBV4-2
clone_size: .
j_call: TRBJ1-5
d_call: TRBD1

cdr3_aa: CASSSGGSGEQYF
cdr3_nt: TGTGCCAGCAGCTCAGGCGGGAGCGGCGAGCAGTACTTC
v_call: TRBV6-6
clone_size: many
j_call: TRBJ2-7
d_call: TRBD2

cdr3_aa: CASSSSLAGFYNEQFF
cdr3_nt: TGCGCCAGCAGCTCCTCCCTAGCGGGCTTCTACAATGAGCAGTTCTTC
v_call: TRBV5-1
clone_size: .
j_call: TRBJ2-1
d_call: TRBD2

cdr3_aa: CSVSTGTSGIYEQFF
cdr3_nt: TGCAGTGTTAGTACCGGGACTAGCGGGATCTATGAGCAGTTCTTC
v_call: TRBV20-1
clone_size: .
j_call: TRBJ2-1
d_call: TRBD2

cdr3_aa: CASRGLEAYEQYF
cdr3_nt: TGTGCCAGCAGGGGACTAGAAGCCTACGAGCAGTACTTC
v_call: TRBV12-3/TRBV12-4
clone_size: .
j_call: TRBJ2-7
d_call: TRBD2

cdr3_aa: CASSQRRQGRTEAFF
cdr3_nt: TGTGCCAGCAGCCAACGCCGCCAGGGCCGGACTGAAGCTTTCTTT
v_call: TRBV11-2
clone_size: .
j_call: TRBJ1-1
d_call: .

cdr3_aa: CASSPRTGNNEQFF
cdr3_nt: TGTGCCAGCAGCCCCCGGACAGGGAACAATGAGCAGTTCTTC
v_call: TRBV11-2
clone_size: .
j_call: TRBJ2-1
d_call: TRBD1

cdr3_aa: CASSLWKPGLAGVLASYEQYF
cdr3_nt: TGTGCCAGCAGTTTATGGAAACCGGGACTAGCGGGAGTCCTAGCGTCCTACGAGCAGTACTTC
v_call: TRBV27
clone_size: .
j_call: TRBJ2-7
d_call: TRBD2

cdr3_aa: CASSDRNTGELFF
cdr3_nt: TGTGCCAGCAGCGACAGAAACACCGGGGAGCTGTTTTTT
v_call: TRBV12-3/TRBV12-4
clone_size: once
j_call: TRBJ2-2
d_call: .

cdr3_aa: CSPGLLGANTGELFF
cdr3_nt: TGCAGCCCCGGTTTATTAGGAGCGAACACCGGGGAGCTGTTTTTT
v_call: TRBV29-1
clone_size: .
j_call: TRBJ2-2
d_call: .

cdr3_aa: CASSQAGTGGREQYF
cdr3_nt: TGTGCCAGCAGCCAGGCCGGGACAGGGGGAAGGGAGCAGTACTTC
v_call: TRBV3-1/TRBV3-2
clone_size: .
j_call: TRBJ2-7
d_call: TRBD1

cdr3_aa: CAIEEGNTGELFF
cdr3_nt: TGTGCCATAGAGGAGGGTAACACCGGGGAGCTGTTTTTT
v_call: TRBV10-3
clone_size: .
j_call: TRBJ2-2
d_call: .

cdr3_aa: CASKRGGAPYEQYF
cdr3_nt: TGTGCCTCCAAGAGAGGGGGGGCCCCCTACGAGCAGTACTTC
v_call: TRBV6-5
clone_size: .
j_call: TRBJ2-7
d_call: .

cdr3_aa: CAWSGGDRDYEQYF
cdr3_nt: TGTGCCTGGAGTGGGGGGGACAGAGACTACGAGCAGTACTTC
v_call: TRBV30
clone_size: .
j_call: TRBJ2-7
d_call: .

cdr3_aa: CASSASGVDTIYF
cdr3_nt: TGTGCCAGCAGCGCTTCAGGGGTAGACACCATATATTTT
v_call: TRBV7-9
clone_size: .
j_call: TRBJ1-3
d_call: .

cdr3_aa: CASSLDGTLADTQYF
cdr3_nt: TGTGCCAGCAGCTTAGATGGGACATTGGCAGATACGCAGTATTTT
v_call: TRBV11-3
clone_size: .
j_call: TRBJ2-3
d_call: .